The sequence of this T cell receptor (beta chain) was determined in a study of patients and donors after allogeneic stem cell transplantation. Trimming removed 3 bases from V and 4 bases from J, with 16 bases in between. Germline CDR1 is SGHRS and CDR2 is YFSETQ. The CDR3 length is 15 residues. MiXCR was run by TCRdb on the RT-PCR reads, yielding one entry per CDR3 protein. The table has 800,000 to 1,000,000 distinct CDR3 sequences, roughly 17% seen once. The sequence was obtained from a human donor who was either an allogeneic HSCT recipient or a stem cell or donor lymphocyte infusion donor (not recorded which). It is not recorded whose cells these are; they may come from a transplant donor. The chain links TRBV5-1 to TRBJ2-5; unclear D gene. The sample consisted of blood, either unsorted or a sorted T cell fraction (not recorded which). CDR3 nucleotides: TGCGCCAGCAGCTCTAGAGAAAGGCCGGGAGAGACCCAGTACTTC. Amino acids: CASSSRERPGETQYF.